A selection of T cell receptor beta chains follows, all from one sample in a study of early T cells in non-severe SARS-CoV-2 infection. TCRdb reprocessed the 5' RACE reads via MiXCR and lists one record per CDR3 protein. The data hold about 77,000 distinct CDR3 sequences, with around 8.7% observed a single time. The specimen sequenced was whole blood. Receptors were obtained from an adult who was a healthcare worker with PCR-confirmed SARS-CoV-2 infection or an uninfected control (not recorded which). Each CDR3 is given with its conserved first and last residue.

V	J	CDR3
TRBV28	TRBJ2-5	CASSFSGTAETQYF
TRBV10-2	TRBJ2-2	CASRTGAPTGELFF
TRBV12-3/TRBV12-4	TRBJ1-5	CASSSQGGQGQPQHF
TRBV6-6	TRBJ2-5	CASSYSRAGTARSYF
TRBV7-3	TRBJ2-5	CASSPFGDRQQETQYF
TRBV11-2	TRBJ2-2	CASSLEPSATGELFF
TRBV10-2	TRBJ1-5	CASTFDRGQPQHF
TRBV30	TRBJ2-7	CAWSVSLYYEQYF
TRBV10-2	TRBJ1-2	CASSDSGFDYGYTF
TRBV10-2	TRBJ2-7	CASRVSGLTYEQYF
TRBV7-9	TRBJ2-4	CASSPHEGGKNIQYF